This TCR beta chain appears in the sequencing data of a study of T cell changes during pregnancy in multiple sclerosis. This CDR3 contains 14 residues. Trimming shortened V by 0 bases and J by 4 bases, and 5 bases separated the two germline ends. Per germline, CDR1 SGHNT and CDR2 YYREEE (reference sequence). Sequencing used immunoSEQ multiplex PCR; TCRdb keeps in-frame clones, though not all of them. The table has about 47,000 clones, around 93% seen once. The clonotype was recovered from a female donor with multiple sclerosis, enrolled in a pregnancy study. The V gene is TRBV5-4, the J gene TRBJ2-6; D gene ambiguous. This specimen consisted of peripheral blood, obtained in the third trimester of pregnancy. The CDR3 loop is CASSLDYGANVLTF. The CDR3, as DNA: TGTGCCAGCAGCTTGGACTACGGGGCCAACGTCCTGACTTTC.